A selection of T cell receptor beta chains follows, all from one sample in a study of CD4 T cells in lung cancer. These receptors' targets are unknown. Clones were sequenced by immunoSEQ multiplex PCR, and TCRdb holds only the in-frame ones, with some missing. The table lists some 330 clones, 87% of them singletons. The sample taken for sequencing was a CD4+ T cell line or clone grown in culture. The receptors shown here come from a woman between 55 and 75 years old with non-small cell lung cancer. Some clones in this sample may be carry-over from other donors' samples. The CDR3 runs from the conserved cysteine through the conserved F or W. D genes are given only for firm matches. Clone size, where shown, is once, few, many, or a class for clones that have expanded.

size	D	V	J	CDR3	DNA
NA	NA	TRBV18	TRBJ2-5	CASSRRTLEETQYF	TGTGCCAGCTCACGACGGACGCTGGAAGAGACCCAGTACTTC
NA	TRBD1	TRBV19	TRBJ2-5	CASSIGTGAVETQYF	TGTGCCAGTAGTATAGGTACAGGGGCGGTGGAGACCCAGTACTTC
NA	NA	TRBV7-9	TRBJ1-2	CASSLEGGGYGYTF	TGTGCCAGCAGCTTGGAAGGGGGGGGCTATGGCTACACCTTC
NA	NA	TRBV28	TRBJ1-2	CASSLNLEAFGYTF	TGTGCCAGCAGTTTAAATTTAGAAGCCTTTGGCTACACCTTC
NA	NA	TRBV18	TRBJ2-7	CASSPPEREEYF	TGTGCCAGCTCACCACCGGAAAGGGAGGAGTACTTC
NA	TRBD2	TRBV5-1	TRBJ2-7	CASSKTGLAGTYEQYF	TGCGCCAGCAGCAAGACGGGACTAGCGGGAACATACGAGCAGTACTTC
NA	NA	TRBV28	TRBJ2-7	CASSLTPTYEQYF	TGTGCCAGCAGTCTTACACCTACCTACGAGCAGTACTTC
NA	NA	TRBV10-3	TRBJ2-7	CAISESKQGYEQYF	TGTGCCATCAGTGAGTCCAAACAGGGTTACGAGCAGTACTTC
NA	TRBD2	TRBV5-4	TRBJ2-3	CASSSGTSGGSDTQYF	TGTGCCAGCAGCTCCGGGACTAGCGGGGGGTCAGATACGCAGTATTTT
NA	TRBD1	TRBV30	TRBJ1-2	CAWRGGTDFFYGYTF	TGTGCCTGGAGGGGAGGGACAGATTTTTTCTATGGCTACACCTTC
hyperexpanded	NA	TRBV7-2	TRBJ1-2	CASSLAHRNYGYTF	TGTGCCAGCAGCTTAGCGCACAGGAACTATGGCTACACCTTC
NA	TRBD2	TRBV7-2	TRBJ2-2	CASKEGAAGGRTGELFF	TGTGCCAGCAAAGAGGGGGCTGCGGGGGGGCGAACCGGGGAGCTGTTTTTT
NA	TRBD2	TRBV5-1	TRBJ2-3	CASSLDLAGSTDTQYF	TGCGCCAGCAGCTTGGATCTAGCGGGGAGCACAGATACGCAGTATTTT
few	NA	TRBV4-2	TRBJ1-2	CASSLAHRNYGYTF	TGTGCCAGCAGCTTAGCGCACAGGAACTATGGCTACACCTTC
NA	NA	TRBV9	TRBJ2-1	CASSVQGNTYNEQFF	TGTGCCAGCAGCGTCCAGGGTAACACCTACAATGAGCAGTTCTTC
NA	TRBD1	TRBV5-1	TRBJ2-2	CASSGTGETGELFF	TGCGCCAGCAGCGGGACAGGGGAGACCGGGGAGCTGTTTTTT
NA	NA	TRBV27	TRBJ2-7	CASSLTRQVSYEQYF	TGTGCCAGCAGTTTAACTCGGCAGGTCTCCTACGAGCAGTACTTC
NA	NA	TRBV9	TRBJ2-5	CASSVGEYQETQYF	TGTGCCAGCAGCGTAGGGGAGTACCAAGAGACCCAGTACTTC
NA	NA	TRBV19	TRBJ1-1	CASSMGEQGSTEAFF	TGTGCCAGTAGTATGGGGGAACAGGGAAGTACTGAAGCTTTCTTT
NA	TRBD1	TRBV7-2	TRBJ2-1	CASSSQTGGRSYNEQFF	TGTGCCAGCAGCTCCCAAACAGGGGGGAGGTCCTACAATGAGCAGTTCTTC
NA	NA	TRBV4-3	TRBJ2-4	CASSQHDSPGIQYF	TGCGCCAGCAGCCAACATGACAGCCCAGGCATTCAGTACTTC
NA	NA	TRBV5-1	TRBJ2-3	CASSLEGQHTDTQYF	TGCGCCAGCAGCTTGGAAGGACAGCACACAGATACGCAGTATTTT